This TCR beta chain was documented in a study of Graves' ophthalmopathy and Graves' hyperthyroidism. TCR beta CDR3 regions were amplified from RNA transcripts. HTBI-primed RT-PCR formed the first round, and a multiplex PCR formed the second. One entry per CDR3 protein, called by TCRdb with MiXCR from the multiplex PCR reads. This sample has about 620,000 distinct CDR3 sequences; 20% to 25% occur once, and the top ten carry roughly 6.9%. The V and J ends lost 4 bases and 8 bases, in that order; junction bases with no gene match: 13. Germline lookup yields CDR1 SGHVS and CDR2 FQNEAQ. This CDR3 comprises 18 residues. The sample holds many counts of this clonotype.

The chain carries TRBV7-8 and TRBJ2-5, with TRBD2 identical over 16 bases. This clonotype was sampled from a woman younger than 35 with stable Graves' hyperthyroidism. Some clones in this sample may be carry-over from other donors' samples. Sequencing was performed on peripheral blood. This CDR3 reads CASSYGTSGRASGDTQYF. CDR3 in DNA: TGTGCCAGCAGCTACGGGACTAGCGGGAGGGCCTCGGGGGATACCCAGTACTTC.